This paragraph reports one T cell receptor beta chain. Its matching antigen is unknown. This sample was taken from a study of siplizumab effects on memory and regulatory T cells. Study conclusions and caveats: Apparently key alloresponse contributors, naive T cells also seemed more diverse than memory cells.

The data were produced by immunoSEQ multiplex PCR, yet TCRdb's version contains in-frame clones alone and is incomplete. The sample consists of approximately 100,000 clones, 85% to 95% of them appearing once. The trim removed 0 bases at V and 2 bases at J, leaving 7 bases unmatched. Germline V lookup: CDR1 SGHTA, CDR2 FQGTGA. CDR3 length: 17 residues. The sample consisted of Tregs sorted from blood. This chain connects TRBV7-3 to TRBJ2-1; 7 positions agree with TRBD2. This sequence originates from a human donor in good health. CDR3 nucleotides: TGTGCCAGCAGCTTAACTAGCGGGCGAACTACCTACAATGAGCAGTTCTTC. Translated, it gives CASSLTSGRTTYNEQFF.